Detailed here is one T cell receptor (beta chain). These data originate in a study of blood T cell repertoires in COVID-19. The wider study: Samples came from the United States, Italy and Spain, spanning acute and convalescent COVID-19. PBMCs, B-cell-depleted T cells, or T cells provided the cDNA or gDNA that made up the material.

Germline V lookup: CDR1 MRHNA, CDR2 SNTAGT. The CDR3 has 13 amino acids. V was pared by 3 bases and J by 3 bases, with 8 bases between. Methods used by the authors: Researchers report that nucleated cell counts were estimated from reference gene primer amplification. The method was immunoSEQ multiplex PCR; TCRdb's version includes in-frame clones alone and lacks a portion of them. For V, J and clone size, that table is used; D and trimming come from the DNA. The sample contains some 170,000 clones, about 88% of which appear only once. The chain links TRBV6-4 to TRBJ1-1; D is ambiguous. This clonotype originated in a man in his fifties or sixties with active or convalescent COVID-19. The sample consisted of peripheral blood. In DNA, the CDR3 is TGTGCCAGCAGTGAGGTCACTCACACTGAAGCTTTCTTT. Translating gives CASSEVTHTEAFF.